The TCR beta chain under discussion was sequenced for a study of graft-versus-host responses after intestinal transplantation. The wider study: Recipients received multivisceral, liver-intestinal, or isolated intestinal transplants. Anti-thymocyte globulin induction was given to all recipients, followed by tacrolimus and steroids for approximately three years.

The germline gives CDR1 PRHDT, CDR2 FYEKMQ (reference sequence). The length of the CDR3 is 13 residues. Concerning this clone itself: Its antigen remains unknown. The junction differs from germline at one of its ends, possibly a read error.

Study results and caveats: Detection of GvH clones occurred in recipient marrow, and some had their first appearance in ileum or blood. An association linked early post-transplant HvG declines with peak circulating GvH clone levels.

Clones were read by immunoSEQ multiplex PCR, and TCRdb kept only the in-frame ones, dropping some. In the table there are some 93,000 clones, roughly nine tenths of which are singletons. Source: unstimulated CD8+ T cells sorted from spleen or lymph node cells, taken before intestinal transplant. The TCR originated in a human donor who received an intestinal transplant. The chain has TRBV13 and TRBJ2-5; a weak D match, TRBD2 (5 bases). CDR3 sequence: CASSLGAEEIQYF. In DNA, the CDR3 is TGTGCCAGCAGCTTAGGAGCGGAAGAGATCCAGTACTTC.